What follows describes a single T cell receptor (beta chain). This entry comes from a study of blood T cell repertoires in COVID-19. Study in general: COVID-19 samples from acute and convalescent phases originated in the United States, Italy and Spain. Sources were T cells, B-cell-depleted T cells, or PBMCs; the material itself was cDNA or gDNA.

Original processing notes: Estimation of nucleated cell counts relied on the amplification of reference gene primers. This table comes from immunoSEQ multiplex PCR, and its TCRdb copy is limited to in-frame clones, with some not included. V, J and clone size are those of that table, while D and trimming were read from the DNA. The table lists around 37,000 clones, around four fifths of them singletons. The sample taken for sequencing was peripheral blood. The source is a man in his forties or fifties with active COVID-19.

The CDR3: CASFTPRGGSYEQYF. The CDR3 DNA is TGTGCCAGTTTTACCCCCCGGGGAGGATCCTACGAGCAGTACTTC. The chain couples TRBV18 to TRBJ2-7; possible D gene TRBD2, 6 bases. The germline CDR1 and CDR2 sequences are KGHSH and LQKENI. The V end lost 9 bases, the J end lost 1 base, and 19 bases lay between the germline ends. The CDR3 sequence is 15 residues long. The full variable domain, in which reference TRBV18 and TRBJ2-7 provide the parts outside the CDR3, is NAGVMQNPRHLVRRRGQEARLRCSPMKGHSHVYWYRQLPEEGLKFMVYLQKENIIDESGMPKERFSAEFPKEGPSILRIQQVVRGDSAAYFCASFTPRGGSYEQYFGPGTRLTVT.